This TCR beta chain came from a study of monozygotic twins with inflammatory bowel disease. Whole-blood total RNA was extracted without T cell sorting. TCRdb re-analyzed the 5' RACE reads; it lists each CDR3 protein once, without DNA. The sample table sets out 150,000 or so distinct CDR3 sequences. The source of this sequence is a human donor with ulcerative colitis or Crohn's disease, or a healthy co-twin of an affected twin (not recorded which). Material: blood.

This CDR3 reads CASSLEVSTNEKLFF. V gene TRBV11-2 combines with J gene TRBJ1-4. The CDR3 covers 15 residues. The germline V gene has CDR1 SGHAT and CDR2 FQNNGV.